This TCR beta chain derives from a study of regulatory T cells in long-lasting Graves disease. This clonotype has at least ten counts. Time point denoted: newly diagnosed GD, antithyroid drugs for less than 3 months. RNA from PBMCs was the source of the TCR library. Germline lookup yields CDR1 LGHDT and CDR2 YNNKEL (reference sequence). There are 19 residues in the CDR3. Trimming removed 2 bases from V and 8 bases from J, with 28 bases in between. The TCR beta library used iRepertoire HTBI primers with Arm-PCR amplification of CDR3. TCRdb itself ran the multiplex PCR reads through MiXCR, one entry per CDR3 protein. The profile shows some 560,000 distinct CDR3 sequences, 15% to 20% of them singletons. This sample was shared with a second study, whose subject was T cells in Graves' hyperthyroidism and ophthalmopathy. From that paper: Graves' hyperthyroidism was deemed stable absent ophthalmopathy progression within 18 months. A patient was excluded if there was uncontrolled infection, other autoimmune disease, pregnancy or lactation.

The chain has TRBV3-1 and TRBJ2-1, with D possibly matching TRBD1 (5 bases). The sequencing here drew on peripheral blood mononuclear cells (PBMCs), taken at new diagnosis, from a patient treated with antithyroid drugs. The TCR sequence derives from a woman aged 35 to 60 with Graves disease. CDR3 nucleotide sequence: TGTGCCAGCAGCCAAAGGGCAAGCAAGGGGTTTTTCAAGCAGGATGAGCAGTTCTTC. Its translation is CASSQRASKGFFKQDEQFF.